The entry that follows covers one TCR beta chain sequence. The CDR3 loop spans 12 amino acids. Trimming stripped 7 bases from V and 5 bases from J, with 10 bases between. Germline-derived CDR1 and CDR2 are MNHEY and SVGAGI. This entry belongs to a study of control samples from healthy donors and cancer patients. Sequencing was performed with immunoSEQ multiplex PCR; in TCRdb, only in-frame clones are kept and a portion is missing. The repertoire holds some 130,000 clones, with about nine tenths as singletons. The sample was blood. The chain couples TRBV6-5 to TRBJ2-3; D is ambiguous. This sequence was found in a woman aged 45-65 years in good health. CDR3 coding DNA: TGTGCCAGCATCCCCCCAGGAGATACGCAGTATTTT. This gives the protein CASIPPGDTQYF.